The 10 T cell receptor beta chains presented below share a single source sample, sequenced in a study of T cells in women clearing cervical HPV infection. TCRdb keeps only in-frame clones here, not all; method: immunoSEQ multiplex PCR. The sample has 20,000 to 25,000 clones. The sample was blood buffy coat. The receptors originated from a woman aged 18 to 75 with a cervical HPV16 infection that either progressed to CIN3+ or cleared (not recorded which).

Remarks on this clone: The observed sequence ends 3 residues before the CDR3 terminus, with the missing tail filled in from the germline J gene. This chain joins TRBV2 and TRBJ2-7, with TRBD2 matching 8 bases. V was pared by 2 bases and J by 3 bases, with 3 bases of the junction left unmatched. The CDR3 is made up of 14 amino acids. Germline V gene data show CDR1 as SNHLY and CDR2 as FYNNEI. The part of the CDR3 DNA that was read is TGTGCCAGCAGTGAATGGACTAGCATCTACGAG. Amino acids: CASSEWTSIYE. The full CDR3 reads CASSEWTSIYEQYF.

About this clone itself: Read sequence stops 3 residues before the CDR3 end, and the germline J gene provides the missing end. The V and J genes are TRBV11-2 and TRBJ2-1, with 9 bases matching TRBD1. J lost 4 bases, V lost 4 bases, and 2 bases had no gene match. Per germline, CDR1 SGHAT and CDR2 FQNNGV. This CDR3 comprises 14 residues. The chain's CDR3 is CASSSTGGYNEQFF. The covered CDR3 bases are TGTGCCAGCAGCTCGACAGGGGGTTACAATGAG.

With respect to this clone: The read falls 3 residues short of the CDR3 end, and the missing part is taken from the germline J gene. V gene TRBV20-1 combines with J gene TRBJ2-2; 7 nucleotides line up with TRBD1. With V trimmed by 2 bases and J by 3 bases, 9 bases remained unmatched. CDR1 DFQATT and CDR2 SNEGSKA come from the germline V gene (reference sequence). The CDR3 length is 16 residues. CDR3 bases read: TGCAGTGCTAGATTAGGGGGCGGGCGAGACACCGGGGAG. It yields the protein CSARLGGGRDTGE. The complete CDR3 reads CSARLGGGRDTGELFF.

In regard to this clone: The read ends 3 residues before the CDR3 terminus; that terminus is restored from the germline J gene. The chain employs TRBV2 and TRBJ1-6; possible D gene TRBD1, 5 bases. This CDR3 spans 15 amino acids. CDR1 is SNHLY and CDR2 is FYNNEI in the germline V gene. Trimming shortened V by 7 bases and J by 5 bases, and 15 bases separated the two germline ends. Partial CDR3 DNA: TGTGCCAGCAAATTACGGGGGTTTGATAATTCACCC. This codes for CASKLRGFDNSP. In full, the CDR3 is CASKLRGFDNSPLHF.

CDR3 in amino acids: CASSRGTYEQYF. CDR3 DNA, as far as it was read: TGTGCCAGCAGTCGGGGGACCTACGAG. V usage is TRBV25-1 and J usage is TRBJ2-7; D possibly corresponds to TRBD2 (6 bases). Read sequence stops 3 residues before the CDR3 end, and the germline J gene provides the missing end. CDR1 and CDR2 (germline): MGHDK, SYGVNS. The V gene lost 5 bases and the J gene lost 2 bases, with 7 bases spanning the gap. The CDR3 is 12 amino acids.

About this clone: Coverage ceases 3 residues before the CDR3 finishes, and the germline J gene fills in the end. The rearrangement links TRBV4-1 to TRBJ2-4; 7 bases are shared with TRBD2. CDR1 and CDR2 (germline): MGHRA, YSYEKL. V was clipped by 1 base and J by 0 bases; unmatched bases: 6. The CDR3 runs to 17 residues. CDR3 DNA, as far as it was read: TGCGCCAGCAGCCAAGGGCCAGCGGGACTAGCCAAAAACATT. Protein: CASSQGPAGLAKNI. The whole CDR3 reads CASSQGPAGLAKNIQYF.

A remark on this clone: The CDR3 goes on 3 residues after the read ends, and that part is filled in from the germline J gene. The chain carries TRBV7-3 and TRBJ2-5; D is perhaps TRBD2 (6 bases). The CDR3 spans 15 residues. The ends were cut back, 5 bases at V and 2 bases at J, with 15 bases in the middle. Germline V CDR1 and CDR2: SGHTA, FQGTGA. The sequenced part of the CDR3 DNA is TGTGCCAGCAGCCCCCATTATAGCGGACAAGAGACC. The encoded protein is CASSPHYSGQET. The full CDR3 protein is CASSPHYSGQETQYF.

With regard to this clone: The CDR3 is cut off 3 residues early in the read; its end comes from the germline J gene. This sequence joins TRBV9 and TRBJ2-4; TRBD2 matches 14 bases. V shed 2 bases and J 9 bases; nucleotides not matched to a gene: 7. CDR3 length equals 16 residues. Germline-derived CDR1 and CDR2 are SGDLS and YYNGEE. Here the CDR3 reads CASSVGTSGSSAIQYF. The CDR3 DNA, read in part, is TGTGCCAGCAGCGTTGGGACTAGCGGGAGTAGTGCCATT.

Frequency places this clone as medium-sized (0.01 to 0.1%). The read ends 3 residues early relative to the CDR3; the germline J gene fills the gap. Other nucleotide sequences from this sample produce the same CDR3. The chain carries TRBV2 and TRBJ2-3; D tentatively reads TRBD1 or TRBD2 (6 bases each). Germline CDR1 reads SNHLY; CDR2 reads FYNNEI. V shed 4 bases and J shed 0 bases, with 11 bases lying between them. The CDR3 length is 15 residues. The part of the CDR3 DNA that was read is TGTGCCAGCAGTGGCGGGACATCGAGCACAGATACG. It yields the protein CASSGGTSSTDT. The CDR3 in its entirety is CASSGGTSSTDTQYF. Full variable domain (outside the CDR3, taken from reference TRBV2 and TRBJ2-3): EPEVTQTPSHQVTQMGQEVILRCVPISNHLYFYWYRQILGQKVEFLVSFYNNEISEKSEIFDDQFSVERPDGSNFTLKIRSTKLEDSAMYFCASSGGTSSTDTQYFGPGTRLTVL.

CDR3 amino acids: CSAQETVYGYTF. CDR3 DNA, as far as it was read: TGCAGCGCCCAGGAGACGGTCTATGGC. The J gene is TRBJ1-2, the V gene TRBV29-1; no clear D. The read gets to within 3 residues of the CDR3 end, and the germline J gene fills in the rest. Per germline, CDR1 SQVTM and CDR2 ANQGSEA. V was shortened by 7 bases and J by 4 bases, with 13 bases between the two germline ends. The CDR3 is 12 residues long.